Below, one TCR beta chain is given with its context. Its specificity is unknown. Clones were sequenced by immunoSEQ multiplex PCR, and TCRdb holds only the in-frame ones, with some missing. In the table there are 130,000 or so clones, around 83% of which are singletons. These data come from a study of T cell responses to AZD1222 COVID-19 vaccine. Germline lookup yields CDR1 MNHEY and CDR2 SVGEGT. The trim removed 6 bases at V and 3 bases at J, leaving 1 base unmatched. The CDR3 loop spans 13 amino acids. General study points: Recipients of two AZD1222 doses showed rising Spike-specific TCR breadth and depth. With dominance at 160-218 and 743-854, vaccine-associated CD4 TCRs spanned spike. Baseline antibody screening turned up just a handful of seropositive AZD1222 recipients. The donor group comprised mostly white British people and more females; the analysis possibly underestimated clonal diversity.

This rearrangement joins TRBV6-2 or TRBV6-3 to TRBJ1-2, with 10 bases fitting TRBD1. This receptor was identified in an adult who received the AZD1222 COVID-19 vaccine. The sequencing used peripheral blood, collected 28 days after the second AZD1222 dose. The CDR3 bases are TGTGCCAGCAGCGGGACAGGGGACTATGGCTACACCTTC. This codes for CASSGTGDYGYTF.